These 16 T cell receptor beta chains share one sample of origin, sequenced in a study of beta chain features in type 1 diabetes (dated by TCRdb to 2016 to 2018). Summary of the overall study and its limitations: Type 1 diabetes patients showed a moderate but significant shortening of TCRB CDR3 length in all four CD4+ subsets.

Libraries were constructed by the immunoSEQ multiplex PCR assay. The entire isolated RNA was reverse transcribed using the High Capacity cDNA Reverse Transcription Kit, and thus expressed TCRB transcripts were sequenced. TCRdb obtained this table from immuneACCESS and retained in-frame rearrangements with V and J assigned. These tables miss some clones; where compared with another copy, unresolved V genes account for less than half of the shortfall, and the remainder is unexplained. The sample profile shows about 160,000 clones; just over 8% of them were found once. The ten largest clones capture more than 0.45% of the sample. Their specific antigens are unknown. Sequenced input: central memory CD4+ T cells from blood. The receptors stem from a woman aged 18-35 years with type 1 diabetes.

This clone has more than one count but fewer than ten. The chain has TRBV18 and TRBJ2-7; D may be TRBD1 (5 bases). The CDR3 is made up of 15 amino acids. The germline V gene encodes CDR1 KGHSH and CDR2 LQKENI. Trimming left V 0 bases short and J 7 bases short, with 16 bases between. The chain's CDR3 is CASSPPGQVLWEQYF. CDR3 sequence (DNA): TGTGCCAGCTCACCACCGGGGCAGGTCCTGTGGGAGCAGTACTTC.

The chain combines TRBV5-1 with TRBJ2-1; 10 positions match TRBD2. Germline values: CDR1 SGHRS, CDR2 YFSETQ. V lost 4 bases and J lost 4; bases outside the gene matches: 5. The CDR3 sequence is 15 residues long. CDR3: CASSPGTSVYNEQFF. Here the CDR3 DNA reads TGCGCCAGCAGCCCTGGGACTAGCGTGTACAATGAGCAGTTCTTC.

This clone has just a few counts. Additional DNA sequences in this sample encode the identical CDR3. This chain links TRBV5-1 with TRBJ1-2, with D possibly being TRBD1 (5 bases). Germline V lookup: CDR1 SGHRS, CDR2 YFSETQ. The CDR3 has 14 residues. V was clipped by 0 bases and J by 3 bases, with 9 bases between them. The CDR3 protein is CASSLVGGDYGYTF. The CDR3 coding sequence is TGCGCCAGCAGCTTGGTGGGGGGAGACTATGGCTACACCTTC.

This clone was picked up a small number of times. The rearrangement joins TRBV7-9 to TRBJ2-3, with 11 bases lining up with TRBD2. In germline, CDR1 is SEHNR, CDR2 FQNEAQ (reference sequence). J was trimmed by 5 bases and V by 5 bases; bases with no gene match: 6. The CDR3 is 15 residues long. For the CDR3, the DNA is TGTGCCAGCAGCCAACTAGCGGGAGCAATAGATACGCAGTATTTT. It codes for CASSQLAGAIDTQYF.

The CDR3 nucleotides are TGTGCCAGCTCACCACGGGGAAGTACAGGGCGCACTGAAGCTTTCTTT. Amino acids: CASSPRGSTGRTEAFF. The chain is built from TRBV18 and TRBJ1-1, with D possibly TRBD1 on 6 matching bases. Germline loops: CDR1 KGHSH, CDR2 LQKENI. CDR3 size: 16 residues. Deletions cut 1 base from V and 4 bases from J, with 16 bases between.

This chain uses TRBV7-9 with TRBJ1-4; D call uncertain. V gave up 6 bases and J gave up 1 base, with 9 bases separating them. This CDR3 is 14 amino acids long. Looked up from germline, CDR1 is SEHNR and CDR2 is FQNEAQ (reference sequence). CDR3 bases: TGTGCCAGCAGTCCCGGGAGAACTAATGAAAAACTGTTTTTT. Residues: CASSPGRTNEKLFF.

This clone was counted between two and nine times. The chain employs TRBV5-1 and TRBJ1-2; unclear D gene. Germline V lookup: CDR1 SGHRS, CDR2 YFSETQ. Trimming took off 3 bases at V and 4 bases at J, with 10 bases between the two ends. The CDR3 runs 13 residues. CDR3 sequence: CASSSTTRYGYTF. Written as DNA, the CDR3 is TGCGCCAGCAGCTCCACCACACGCTATGGCTACACCTTC.

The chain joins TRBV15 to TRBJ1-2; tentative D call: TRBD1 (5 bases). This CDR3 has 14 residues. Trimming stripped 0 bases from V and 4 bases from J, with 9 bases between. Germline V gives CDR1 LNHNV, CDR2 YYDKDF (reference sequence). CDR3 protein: CATSRERGAYGYTF. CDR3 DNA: TGTGCCACCAGCAGAGAGCGGGGCGCCTATGGCTACACCTTC.

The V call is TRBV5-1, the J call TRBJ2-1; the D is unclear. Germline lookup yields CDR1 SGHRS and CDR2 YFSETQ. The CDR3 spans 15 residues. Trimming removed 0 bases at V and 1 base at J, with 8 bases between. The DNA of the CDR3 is TGCGCCAGCAGCTTGGAACCTAATTCCTACAATGAGCAGTTCTTC. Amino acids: CASSLEPNSYNEQFF.

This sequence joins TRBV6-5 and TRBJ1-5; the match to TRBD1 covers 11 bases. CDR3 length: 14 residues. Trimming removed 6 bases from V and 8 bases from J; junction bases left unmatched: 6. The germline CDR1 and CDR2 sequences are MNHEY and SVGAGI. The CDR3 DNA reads TGTGCCAGCAGCATGGACAGGGGGCACAAGCCCCAGCATTTT. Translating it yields CASSMDRGHKPQHF.

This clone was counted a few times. CDR3: CASSPGTRGDEQYF. CDR3 nucleotides: TGTGCCAGCAGCCCCGGGACTAGGGGCGACGAGCAGTACTTC. The rearrangement links TRBV5-4 to TRBJ2-7; 8 bases map to TRBD2. The germline V gene encodes CDR1 SGHNT and CDR2 YYREEE (reference sequence). With 4 bases clipped from V and 5 bases from J, the junction kept 8 bases outside the gene matches. This CDR3 region has 14 residues. Full variable domain (missing parts from reference TRBV5-4 and TRBJ2-7): ETGVTQSPTHLIKTRGQQVTLRCSSQSGHNTVSWYQQALGQGPQFIFQYYREEENGRGNFPPRFSGLQFPNYSSELNVNALELDDSALYLCASSPGTRGDEQYFGPGTRLTVT.

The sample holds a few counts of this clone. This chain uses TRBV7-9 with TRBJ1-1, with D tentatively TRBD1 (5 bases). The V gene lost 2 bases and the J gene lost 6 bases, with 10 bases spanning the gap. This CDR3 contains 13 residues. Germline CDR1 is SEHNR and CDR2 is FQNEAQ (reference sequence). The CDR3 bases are TGTGCCAGCAGCTTATGGGGGGAACCTGAAGCTTTCTTT. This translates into CASSLWGEPEAFF.

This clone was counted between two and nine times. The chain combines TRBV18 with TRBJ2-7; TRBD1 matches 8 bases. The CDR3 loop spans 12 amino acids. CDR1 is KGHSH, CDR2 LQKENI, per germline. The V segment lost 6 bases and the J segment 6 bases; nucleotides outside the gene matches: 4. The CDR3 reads CASSQDRAEQYF. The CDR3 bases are TGTGCCAGCTCGCAGGACAGGGCCGAGCAGTACTTC.

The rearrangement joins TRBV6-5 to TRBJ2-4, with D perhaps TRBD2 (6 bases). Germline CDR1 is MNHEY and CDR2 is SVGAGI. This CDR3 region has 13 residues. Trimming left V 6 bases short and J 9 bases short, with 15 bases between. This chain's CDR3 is CASSPPGVAIQYF. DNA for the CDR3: TGTGCCAGCAGCCCGCCGGGGGTGGCCATTCAGTACTTC.

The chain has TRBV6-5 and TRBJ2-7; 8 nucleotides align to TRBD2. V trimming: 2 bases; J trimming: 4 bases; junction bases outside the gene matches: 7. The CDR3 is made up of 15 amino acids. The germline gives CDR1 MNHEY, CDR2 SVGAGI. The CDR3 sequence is CASSYAGGDRYEQYF. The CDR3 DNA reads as TGTGCCAGCAGTTACGCCGGGGGGGATCGGTACGAGCAGTACTTC.

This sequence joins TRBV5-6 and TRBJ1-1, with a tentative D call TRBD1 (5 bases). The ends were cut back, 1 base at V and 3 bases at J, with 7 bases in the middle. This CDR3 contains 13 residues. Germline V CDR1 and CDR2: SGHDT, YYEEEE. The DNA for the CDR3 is TGTGCCAGCAGCTTGCGGGGGTACACTGAAGCTTTCTTT. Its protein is CASSLRGYTEAFF.